A selection of T cell receptor beta chains follows, all from one sample in a study of shared clonotypes between healthy human individuals. Assay used: immunoSEQ multiplex PCR; TCRdb lists only in-frame clones, some missing. This sample has under 600,000 clones, with around 97% found just once. Input material: naive CD4+ T cells sorted from blood. These receptors originate from a woman aged 30 to 39 in good health. Both conserved end residues are trimmed from each CDR3.

j_gene: TRBJ2-1; v_gene: TRBV11-1; CDR3aa: ASSHTLAGGLGEQF
j_gene: TRBJ2-1; v_gene: TRBV6-1; CDR3aa: ASSRAGTYNEQF
j_gene: TRBJ1-5; v_gene: TRBV19; CDR3aa: ASSIVRSQPQH
j_gene: TRBJ1-2; v_gene: TRBV2; CDR3aa: ASSVAGQGGGYT
j_gene: TRBJ2-7; v_gene: TRBV5-1; CDR3aa: ASSLFGTGAYEQY
j_gene: TRBJ2-5; v_gene: TRBV7-9; CDR3aa: ASSLKNRTGRQETQY
j_gene: NA; v_gene: TRBV7-9; CDR3aa: ASSLVPNRLAGGAYEQY
j_gene: TRBJ2-5; v_gene: TRBV19; CDR3aa: ASSGTATVQY
j_gene: TRBJ2-1; v_gene: TRBV2; CDR3aa: ASSVGQGGNEQF
j_gene: TRBJ2-2; v_gene: TRBV30; CDR3aa: ACPGLAGGANTGELF
j_gene: TRBJ2-1; v_gene: TRBV30; CDR3aa: AWETSGTSYNEQF
j_gene: TRBJ2-3; v_gene: TRBV7-9; CDR3aa: ASSLAVIGSTDTQY
j_gene: TRBJ1-2; v_gene: TRBV10-3; CDR3aa: AISDAMNYGYT
j_gene: TRBJ2-7; v_gene: TRBV19; CDR3aa: ASSIPSTVPIFSYEQY
j_gene: TRBJ1-5; v_gene: TRBV19; CDR3aa: ASSMGSTRDRVSNQPQH
j_gene: TRBJ2-1; v_gene: TRBV27; CDR3aa: ASSFQGLADYNEQF
j_gene: TRBJ2-5; v_gene: TRBV29-1; CDR3aa: SVGLAGVIQETQY
j_gene: TRBJ2-1; v_gene: TRBV11-2; CDR3aa: ASSLSWGAGGIRNNEQF
j_gene: TRBJ2-7; v_gene: TRBV6-5; CDR3aa: ASRHSRGRTYEQY
j_gene: TRBJ2-3; v_gene: TRBV29-1; CDR3aa: SVAGLESTDTQY
j_gene: TRBJ1-5; v_gene: TRBV4-2; CDR3aa: ASSPRDRVGEDYQPQH
j_gene: TRBJ2-2; v_gene: TRBV27; CDR3aa: ASSLEKGGELF
j_gene: TRBJ2-1; v_gene: TRBV7-6; CDR3aa: ASSPLGPSRNNEQF
j_gene: TRBJ2-2; v_gene: TRBV29-1; CDR3aa: SVGFGGSSPGELF
j_gene: TRBJ1-4; v_gene: TRBV6-5; CDR3aa: ASSYKGQGAEKLF
j_gene: TRBJ2-3; v_gene: TRBV9; CDR3aa: ASSRGSGFTSTDTQY
j_gene: TRBJ2-3; v_gene: TRBV5-1; CDR3aa: ASSKGTGSQDTQY
j_gene: TRBJ1-1; v_gene: TRBV5-1; CDR3aa: ASSSKMDLEAF
j_gene: TRBJ1-1; v_gene: TRBV2; CDR3aa: ASRTGTGPTEAF
j_gene: TRBJ2-5; v_gene: TRBV6-1; CDR3aa: ASRWGGETQY
j_gene: TRBJ1-3; v_gene: TRBV2; CDR3aa: ASSEQGPGNTIY
j_gene: TRBJ2-5; v_gene: TRBV10-3; CDR3aa: AISDVALAGGYETQY
j_gene: TRBJ2-7; v_gene: TRBV7-9; CDR3aa: ASSLATHRDRVFEQY